This T cell receptor (beta chain) was sequenced for a study of brain T cells in children with intractable seizures. Findings of the study overall: Viral specificity was inferred only from CDR3 similarity; HCMV serostatus was unknown. Known viral epitope-specific CDR3s closely matched each case's top public brain CDR3.

Worth noting for this clone: Its antigen remains unknown.

Surgery cases with the highest brain T cell transcript signatures were chosen for sequencing. Patients received at least one anti-epileptic drug before surgery. The data were produced by immunoSEQ multiplex PCR, yet TCRdb's version contains in-frame clones alone and is incomplete. The sample lists thousands of clones, just over 90% occurring once. The receptor's source is a boy less than two years old with focal cortical dysplasia and intractable seizures. The sample here was resected brain tissue, taken at surgery.

The CDR3 region is CASSFQGGGVSGNTIYF. CDR3 sequence (DNA): TGCGCCAGCAGCTTCCAGGGCGGCGGGGTTTCTGGAAACACCATATATTTT. The V call is TRBV5-1, the J call TRBJ1-3, with D perhaps matching TRBD1 (5 bases). V lost 2 bases and J 1 base, leaving 16 bases between the germline ends. CDR3 length equals 17 residues. The germline CDR1 and CDR2 sequences are SGHRS and YFSETQ.